Here is one T cell receptor beta chain with its context. No antigen is known for it. The data are from a study of monozygotic twins with inflammatory bowel disease. This CDR3 contains 12 residues. The V gene's germline CDR1 is LNHDA and CDR2 SQIVND (reference sequence). Findings and caveats of the study: Inverse Simpson values showed less TCRbeta diversity in IBD patients than in their healthy co-twins. Repertoire similarity matched across concordant and discordant twins, perhaps owing to limited power. Since immunosuppressive treatments differed, patient repertoires may have gained added variability.

From its re-call of the 5' RACE reads, TCRdb lists each CDR3 protein once, without DNA. In total, the table holds over 150,000 distinct CDR3 sequences. This clonotype was sampled from a human donor with ulcerative colitis or Crohn's disease, or a healthy co-twin of an affected twin (not recorded which). The V gene is TRBV19, the J gene TRBJ2-2. Sequenced input: blood. This chain's CDR3 is CASSIGTGELFF.